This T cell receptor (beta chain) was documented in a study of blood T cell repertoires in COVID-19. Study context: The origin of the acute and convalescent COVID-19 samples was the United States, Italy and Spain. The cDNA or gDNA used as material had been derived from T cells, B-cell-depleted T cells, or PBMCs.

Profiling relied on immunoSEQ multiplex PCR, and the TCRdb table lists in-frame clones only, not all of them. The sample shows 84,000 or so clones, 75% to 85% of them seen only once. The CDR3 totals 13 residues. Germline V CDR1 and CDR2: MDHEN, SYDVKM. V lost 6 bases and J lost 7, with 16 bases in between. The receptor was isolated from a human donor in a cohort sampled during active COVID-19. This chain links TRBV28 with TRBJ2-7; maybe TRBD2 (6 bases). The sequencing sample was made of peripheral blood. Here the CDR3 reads CASRPGLWGEQYF. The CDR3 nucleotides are TGTGCCAGCAGACCGGGACTGTGGGGGGAGCAGTACTTC.